Listed below are T cell receptor beta chains from one sample, sequenced in a study of breast tumors, draining lymph nodes, adjacent tissues. TCRdb re-derived calls from the multiplex PCR reads in MiXCR, one entry per CDR3 protein. The table has roughly 110,000 distinct CDR3 sequences, under 40% seen once; the top ten hold around 5.9%. Sequenced material: axillary lymph node tissue. The receptors shown here come from a female donor with breast cancer. Some clones in this sample may be carry-over from other donors' samples. Both conserved end residues are part of each CDR3. The D gene is left open where the match is weak. Size is omitted from some rows. Given values are once, few, many or a class for expanded clones.

d_call | clone_size | j_call | v_call | cdr3_aa | cdr3_nt
TRBD2 | many | TRBJ2-3 | TRBV9 | CASSTPPGTSGSGADTQYF | TGTGCCAGCAGTACTCCTCCTGGGACTAGCGGGAGCGGGGCAGATACGCAGTATTTT
TRBD1 | NA | TRBJ2-3 | TRBV6-4 | CASRRDRDRIYTDTQYF | TGTGCCAGCAGGAGGGACCGGGACAGGATTTACACAGATACGCAGTATTTT
NA | NA | TRBJ1-1 | TRBV20-1 | CSARDRRGYTEAFF | TGCAGTGCTAGAGATCGGCGGGGGTATACTGAAGCTTTCTTT
TRBD2 | NA | TRBJ2-3 | TRBV12-3/TRBV12-4 | CASSPYSGGADTQYF | TGTGCCAGCAGCCCCTATAGCGGGGGGGCAGATACGCAGTATTTT
NA | many | TRBJ1-4 | TRBV15 | CATSLSGDGRGEKLFF | TGTGCCACCAGCCTCTCAGGGGACGGAAGGGGTGAAAAACTGTTTTTT
TRBD1 | many | TRBJ1-2 | TRBV6-1 | CASSFLTGNGYTF | TGTGCCAGCAGCTTTTTGACAGGGAATGGCTACACCTTC
NA | many | TRBJ2-1 | TRBV5-1 | CASSPGVFSSYNEQFF | TGCGCCAGCAGCCCGGGGGTTTTTAGCTCCTACAATGAGCAGTTCTTC
TRBD2 | many | TRBJ2-7 | TRBV10-3 | CAISGLAGGSYEQYF | TGTGCCATCAGCGGACTAGCGGGGGGAAGCTACGAGCAGTACTTC
NA | many | TRBJ2-7 | TRBV12-3/TRBV12-4 | CASSFRVESSYEQYF | TGTGCCAGCAGTTTTAGGGTCGAAAGCTCCTACGAGCAGTACTTC
TRBD1 | NA | TRBJ1-1 | TRBV7-8 | CSSSPGDRANTEAFF | TGTTCCAGCAGCCCAGGGGACAGAGCCAACACTGAAGCTTTCTTT
TRBD2 | NA | TRBJ2-7 | TRBV5-1 | CAGSGGAQNYEQYF | TGCGCCGGCAGCGGGGGGGCGCAAAACTACGAGCAGTACTTC
NA | NA | TRBJ2-7 | TRBV29-1 | CSVGLSPYEQYF | TGCAGCGTTGGGCTCAGCCCCTACGAGCAGTACTTC
NA | many | TRBJ1-5 | TRBV20-1 | CSALPRGTNQPQHF | TGCAGTGCTCTCCCCCGGGGTACCAATCAGCCCCAGCATTTT
TRBD2 | few | TRBJ2-3 | TRBV16 | CASSQSFAGGASDTQYF | TGTGCCAGCAGCCAATCGTTCGCCGGGGGGGCCTCAGATACGCAGTATTTT
NA | NA | TRBJ1-4 | TRBV5-1 | CASRIIQGANEKLFF | TGCGCCAGCAGAATAATACAGGGAGCTAATGAAAAACTGTTTTTT
TRBD1 | NA | TRBJ1-1 | TRBV10-3 | CATTDRGLVSTEAFF | TGTGCCACCACGGACAGGGGGCTTGTGAGCACTGAAGCTTTCTTT
NA | many | TRBJ2-5 | TRBV6-1 | CASREGRETQYF | TGTGCCAGCAGAGAGGGAAGAGAGACCCAGTACTTC
NA | many | TRBJ1-2 | TRBV5-6 | CASSFLSGGGWNYGYTF | TGTGCCAGCAGCTTCCTTTCCGGGGGGGGTTGGAACTATGGCTACACCTTC
NA | many | TRBJ2-1 | TRBV10-2 | CASERQGGYNEQFF | TGCGCCAGCGAACGACAGGGAGGGTACAATGAGCAGTTCTTC
NA | NA | TRBJ2-7 | TRBV15 | CATSVGGSCPYEQYF | TGTGCCACCAGCGTAGGGGGTAGTTGCCCCTACGAGCAGTACTTC
NA | many | TRBJ2-7 | TRBV5-6 | CASSFLREQYF | TGTGCCAGCAGCTTCTTACGGGAGCAGTACTTC
NA | many | TRBJ2-5 | TRBV5-4 | CASSLGDGKTQYF | TGTGCCAGCAGCTTGGGGGACGGGAAGACCCAGTACTTC
NA | few | TRBJ2-1 | TRBV27 | CASSLRAGSYNEQFF | TGTGCCAGCAGTTTACGAGCGGGCTCCTACAATGAGCAGTTCTTC
TRBD1 | many | TRBJ2-5 | TRBV5-1 | CASSSGRTGGFETQYF | TGCGCCAGCAGCAGCGGCCGGACAGGGGGTTTCGAGACCCAGTACTTC
TRBD1 | many | TRBJ1-2 | TRBV2 | CASTPEGRGRYGYTF | TGTGCCAGCACCCCGGAGGGCAGGGGGAGGTACGGCTACACCTTC
NA | many | TRBJ2-3 | TRBV7-3 | CASSLTTTDTQYF | TGTGCCAGCAGCTTAACGACCACAGATACGCAGTATTTT
TRBD1 | many | TRBJ2-5 | TRBV7-9 | CASSLGTGGSSQEPQYF | TGTGCCAGCAGCTTAGGGACAGGGGGCTCCAGTCAAGAGCCCCAGTACTTC
TRBD1 | once | TRBJ1-3 | TRBV5-5 | CASSLVWDSSGNTIYF | TGTGCCAGCAGCTTGGTCTGGGACAGCTCTGGAAATACCATATATTTT
TRBD1 | many | TRBJ1-2 | TRBV3-1 | CASSQKGQGGIAANTF | TGTGCCAGCAGCCAAAAGGGACAGGGGGGGATAGCGGCTAACACCTTC
TRBD1 | NA | TRBJ2-3 | TRBV13 | CASKDRDSGTDTQYF | TGTGCCAGCAAAGACCGGGACAGTGGCACAGATACGCAGTATTTT
NA | many | TRBJ2-1 | TRBV24-1 | CATSERGEQFF | TGTGCCACCAGTGAACGGGGAGAGCAGTTCTTC
NA | many | TRBJ1-2 | TRBV6-1 | CASSESTTNYGYTF | TGTGCCAGCAGTGAATCGACTACCAACTATGGCTACACCTTC
TRBD1 | many | TRBJ1-5 | TRBV20-1 | CSARQGGNQPQHF | TGCAGTGCTCGACAGGGGGGCAATCAGCCCCAGCATTTT
NA | many | TRBJ2-7 | TRBV20-1 | CSATGGYEQYF | TGCAGTGCTACCGGTGGGTACGAGCAGTACTTC
TRBD1 | many | TRBJ1-5 | TRBV7-2 | CASSPQGGRNQPQHF | TGTGCCAGCAGCCCCCAGGGGGGGCGGAATCAGCCCCAGCATTTT
NA | NA | TRBJ2-3 | TRBV7-3 | CASSLRGSGPGGLTDTQYF | TGTGCCAGCAGCTTAAGAGGTTCTGGCCCTGGGGGTCTCACAGATACGCAGTATTTT
TRBD1 | NA | TRBJ1-2 | TRBV12-3/TRBV12-4 | CASSAAGGLGYTF | TGTGCCAGCAGTGCCGCAGGGGGCCTCGGCTACACCTTC
NA | NA | TRBJ1-6 | TRBV29-1 | CSVRGVGSYIYPLHF | TGCAGCGTTCGGGGGGTGGGGTCCTATATTTACCCCCTCCACTTT
TRBD2 | few | TRBJ2-1 | TRBV5-4 | CASRIGTTGGRGGSYNEQFF | TGTGCCAGCAGAATCGGGACTACCGGGGGGAGGGGAGGATCCTACAATGAGCAGTTCTTC
TRBD2 | many | TRBJ2-3 | TRBV7-2 | CASSLRSSGGLGPLRTDTQYF | TGTGCCAGCAGCTTACGGTCTAGCGGGGGGCTGGGGCCCCTTAGAACAGATACGCAGTATTTT
NA | NA | TRBJ2-3 | TRBV11-1 | CASSLGVRYLQATQYF | TGTGCCAGCAGCTTAGGTGTCCGTTACCTACAGGCTACGCAGTATTTT
TRBD1 | many | TRBJ2-5 | TRBV5-1 | CASSPTGLKETQYF | TGCGCCAGCAGCCCGACAGGGCTCAAAGAGACCCAGTACTTC